These 21 T cell receptor beta chains came from one sample sequenced in a study of shared clonotypes between healthy human individuals (dated by TCRdb to 2018 to 2021). CD8 naive samples consisted of CD45RO-negative cells that were positively selected for CCR7, yielding a CD45RA+CCR7+ population without TemRA cells. Preparation of the library involved the immunoSEQ multiplex PCR assay. TCRdb stores this immuneACCESS table with in-frame sequences only. Part of the clones is absent; in the studies checked, under half of the shortfall reflects unresolved V genes, and no reason is known for the rest. The sample has about 2 million clones on record, just under 95% of them singletons. The ten largest make up more than 0.95% of the sample. Sequenced: naive CD8+ T cells sorted from blood. Sample cell subset or site, as interpreted from the label and publication: CD45RA+CCR7+. Receptor source: a man between 18 and 29 years old in good health.

The rearrangement links TRBV29-1 to TRBJ1-2; perhaps TRBD1 as D (5 bases). Germline V lookup: CDR1 SQVTM, CDR2 ANQGSEA. The CDR3 is made up of 11 amino acids. The V end lost 7 bases, the J end lost 6 bases, and 12 bases lay between the germline ends. CDR3 DNA: TGCAGCGGCGGGGGAGAAAATGGCTACACCTTC. Its protein is CSGGGENGYTF.

J is TRBJ1-5 and V is TRBV4-1; tentative D call: TRBD1 (6 bases). The CDR3 contains 15 residues. CDR1 is MGHRA and CDR2 is YSYEKL in the germline V gene. Trimming pared 5 bases from V and 4 bases from J, leaving 15 bases between. In DNA, the CDR3 is TGCGCCAGCAGCTATTACCAGGGGCCAAATCAGCCCCAGCATTTT. This translates into CASSYYQGPNQPQHF.

The rearrangement links TRBV11-2 to TRBJ2-3; D may be TRBD1 (6 bases). Germline CDR1 and CDR2: SGHAT and FQNNGV. The CDR3 is 15 amino acids. V lost 1 base, J lost 1 base, and 9 bases lay in between. The CDR3, as DNA: TGTGCCAGCAGCTTAGGACAGGAGGGCACAGATACGCAGTATTTT. It translates to CASSLGQEGTDTQYF.

Comments on this clone: This sample includes further DNA sequences coding for the same CDR3. The rearrangement links TRBV29-1 to TRBJ2-7, with D tentatively TRBD1 (5 bases). Looked up from germline, CDR1 is SQVTM and CDR2 is ANQGSEA. CDR3 size: 13 residues. V gave up 6 bases and J gave up 0 bases, with 12 bases separating them. The CDR3 is CSVLTGASYEQYF. For the CDR3, the DNA is TGCAGCGTCCTAACAGGCGCCTCCTACGAGCAGTACTTC.

The chain joins TRBV28 to TRBJ1-1, with 8 bases that match TRBD1. The CDR3 contains 17 residues. V lost 4 bases, J lost 4 bases, and 14 bases stayed unmatched. The germline CDR1 and CDR2 sequences are MDHEN and SYDVKM. CDR3: CASSYLPSGQGGTEAFF. The CDR3 DNA is TGTGCCAGCAGTTACCTCCCATCCGGACAGGGAGGCACTGAAGCTTTCTTT.

The chain uses TRBV27 and TRBJ1-2, with 9 bases that match TRBD1. Germline V gene sequence: CDR1 MNHEY, CDR2 SMNVEV (reference sequence). Trimming at V came to 4 bases and at J to 5 bases, leaving 14 bases not matched to a gene. This CDR3 is built from 17 residues. CDR3 residues: CASSSRSQDRGGYGYTF. In DNA, the CDR3 is TGTGCCAGCAGTTCCAGGAGTCAGGACAGGGGAGGTTATGGCTACACCTTC.

The chain has TRBV6-1 and TRBJ2-7; 7 nucleotides match TRBD2. V was clipped by 6 bases and J by 2 bases; unmatched bases: 7. Germline CDR1 is MNHNS and CDR2 is SASEGT. The CDR3 loop spans 14 amino acids. CDR3 sequence reads: CASSPRGVTYEQYF. The CDR3, as DNA: TGTGCCAGCAGCCCTCGGGGGGTTACCTACGAGCAGTACTTC.

The chain is built from TRBV7-2 and TRBJ2-3, with 8 bases aligning to TRBD1. The V segment lost 3 bases and the J segment 2 bases; nucleotides outside the gene matches: 7. The CDR3 has 16 amino acids. Looked up from germline, CDR1 is SGHTA and CDR2 is FQGNSA. CDR3: CASSFFAGGYTDTQYF. In DNA form, the CDR3 reads TGTGCCAGCAGCTTCTTCGCAGGGGGCTACACAGATACGCAGTATTTT.

V usage is TRBV19 and J usage is TRBJ2-3; perhaps TRBD2 as D (5 bases). V was cut by 1 base and J by 4 bases, with 9 bases left in between. The CDR3 covers 14 residues. Germline V gene sequence: CDR1 LNHDA, CDR2 SQIVND (reference sequence). CDR3 DNA sequence: TGTGCCAGTAGTATAGTTCCGGGATCAGATACGCAGTATTTT. This gives the protein CASSIVPGSDTQYF.

V is TRBV28 and J is TRBJ1-2; D call uncertain. The V and J ends lost 7 bases and 4 bases respectively, with 16 bases between them. The CDR3 sequence is 14 residues long. CDR1 and CDR2 (germline): MDHEN, SYDVKM. The CDR3 bases are TGTGCCAGCAACCCCATCGGCAGTTCCTATGGCTACACCTTC. Protein sequence: CASNPIGSSYGYTF.

The chain employs TRBV6-6 and TRBJ1-6, with D unresolved. This CDR3 is 14 amino acids long. V was cut by 0 bases and J by 15 bases, with 15 bases left in between. Germline V lookup: CDR1 MNHNY, CDR2 SVGAGI (reference sequence). The CDR3 sequence: CASSYSSEGDGLHF. CDR3 DNA: TGTGCCAGCAGTTACTCCTCCGAGGGAGACGGCCTCCACTTT.

The V and J genes are TRBV27 and TRBJ2-2, with unresolved D. The V end was cut by 5 bases, the J end by 6 bases, with 25 bases between. The CDR3 length is 18 residues. CDR1 is MNHEY and CDR2 is SMNVEV in the germline V gene (reference sequence). The CDR3 here is CASSGGSSGYFVPGELFF. The CDR3, as DNA: TGTGCCAGCAGTGGTGGGTCCTCGGGCTATTTCGTTCCCGGGGAGCTGTTTTTT.

V and J are TRBV6-6 and TRBJ2-1, with D perhaps TRBD1 (5 bases). CDR1 MNHNY and CDR2 SVGAGI come from the germline V gene (reference sequence). The CDR3 has 12 amino acids. The ends were cut back, 6 bases at V and 10 bases at J, with 13 bases in the middle. The CDR3 bases are TGTGCCAGCAGCTCCAGGGTGGAGGAGCAGTTCTTC. This translates into CASSSRVEEQFF.

J is TRBJ1-1 and V is TRBV6-5, with 7 bases lining up with TRBD1. The V segment lost 6 bases and the J segment 4 bases; nucleotides outside the gene matches: 5. The CDR3 length is 13 residues. Looked up from germline, CDR1 is MNHEY and CDR2 is SVGAGI. The CDR3 coding sequence is TGTGCCAGCAGACAGGGGATGATCACTGAAGCTTTCTTT. Translation gives CASRQGMITEAFF.

The rearrangement uses TRBV7-2 and TRBJ1-4; possibly TRBD1 for D (5 bases). This CDR3 is built from 16 residues. The V gene's germline CDR1 is SGHTA and CDR2 FQGNSA. The V end lost 1 base, the J end lost 6 bases, and 15 bases lay between the germline ends. The CDR3 DNA reads TGTGCCAGCAGCTTAGGTATAGGGGTCGGCGATGAAAAACTGTTTTTT. It is translated as CASSLGIGVGDEKLFF.

The rearrangement links TRBV28 to TRBJ1-5, with TRBD1 as a possible D gene (6 bases). V lost 1 base, J lost 5 bases, and 12 bases lay in between. Germline V gives CDR1 MDHEN, CDR2 SYDVKM. The CDR3 consists of 15 residues. CDR3: CASSLSVTGYQPQHF. Written as DNA, the CDR3 is TGTGCCAGCAGTTTATCCGTGACAGGATATCAGCCCCAGCATTTT.

The chain has TRBV19 and TRBJ2-7; no reliable D call. Germline V gene sequence: CDR1 LNHDA, CDR2 SQIVND (reference sequence). The length of the CDR3 is 14 residues. V lost 1 base and J 0 bases, leaving 7 bases between the germline ends. The CDR3 is CASSIVGISYEQYF. In DNA form, the CDR3 reads TGTGCCAGTAGTATAGTAGGGATCTCCTACGAGCAGTACTTC.

This chain connects TRBV7-9 to TRBJ2-7; D not resolved. V lost 5 bases and J lost 5, with 16 bases in between. Germline CDR1 SEHNR, CDR2 FQNEAQ (reference sequence). This CDR3 comprises 14 residues. The CDR3 DNA is TGTGCCAGCAGCCCCTTGGGCCCGGGCCACGAGCAGTACTTC. Its translation is CASSPLGPGHEQYF. Drawing the rest from reference TRBV7-9 and TRBJ2-7, the complete variable domain is DTGVSQNPRHKITKRGQNVTFRCDPISEHNRLYWYRQTLGQGPEFLTYFQNEAQLEKSRLLSDRFSAERPKGSFSTLEIQRTEQGDSAMYLCASSPLGPGHEQYFGPGTRLTVT.

J is TRBJ1-1 and V is TRBV4-1, with D possibly matching TRBD1 (6 bases). Germline V gene sequence: CDR1 MGHRA, CDR2 YSYEKL. The CDR3 contains 17 residues. V lost 2 bases and J 3 bases, leaving 19 bases between the germline ends. This CDR3 reads CASSQKNLGHLYTEAFF. The CDR3 DNA reads TGCGCCAGCAGCCAAAAGAACCTGGGACACCTTTACACTGAAGCTTTCTTT.

This rearrangement joins TRBV7-9 to TRBJ1-1; D might be TRBD1 (6 bases). Trimming pared 5 bases from V and 0 bases from J, leaving 13 bases between. The germline gives CDR1 SEHNR, CDR2 FQNEAQ (reference sequence). CDR3 length: 15 residues. The CDR3 bases are TGTGCCAGCAGCCACTCGGGACATCTGAACACTGAAGCTTTCTTT. Translating it yields CASSHSGHLNTEAFF.

This chain uses TRBV5-4 with TRBJ2-7, with 7 positions matching TRBD2. V was clipped by 3 bases and J by 1 base; unmatched bases: 7. Germline V lookup: CDR1 SGHNT, CDR2 YYREEE (reference sequence). The CDR3 is made up of 15 amino acids. CDR3 nucleotide sequence: TGTGCCAGCAGCTCCCCCCCTAGCGGATCCTACGAGCAGTACTTC. It specifies CASSSPPSGSYEQYF.